A selection of T cell receptor beta chains follows, all from one sample in a study of blood T cell repertoires in COVID-19. TCRdb's table, derived via immunoSEQ multiplex PCR, lists solely in-frame clones and lacks some. There are 250,000 to 300,000 clones in the sample; around 80% occur only once, and roughly 4% lies in the top ten. The sequenced sample was PBMCs or T cells enriched from blood (not recorded which). These receptors originate from a young man with acute COVID-19. The CDR3 runs from the conserved cysteine through the conserved F or W. A D gene is named only where the DNA matches it firmly. Rows give clone size only sometimes, using once, few, many, or a class for an expanded clone.

v_call	d_call	clone_size	j_call	cdr3_nt	cdr3_aa
TRBV7-2	NA	NA	TRBJ1-3	TGTGCCAGCAGCTTAGTCCCGGGTATCTCTGGAAACACCATATATTTT	CASSLVPGISGNTIYF
TRBV5-4	NA	NA	TRBJ2-5	TGTGCCAGCAGCGCCGGGGGAACGGGGGAGACCCAGTACTTC	CASSAGGTGETQYF
TRBV12-2	NA	NA	TRBJ2-4	TGTGCAAGTCGCTTAGGAGGGGGAGCCAAAAACATTCAGTACTTC	CASRLGGGAKNIQYF
TRBV6-5	TRBD1	NA	TRBJ1-2	TGTGCCAGCAGGGACAGGTCCCTCGTAGTCCATGGCTACACCTTC	CASRDRSLVVHGYTF
TRBV10-3	TRBD1	once	TRBJ2-2	TGTGCCATCAGTGTAACAGGGGTGGCCGGGGAGCTGTTTTTT	CAISVTGVAGELFF
TRBV21-1	NA	NA	TRBJ1-1	TGTGCCAGCAGCAAAGGGGGGAGGGGCGGAACATGTGGCACTGAAGCTTTCTTT	CASSKGGRGGTCGTEAFF
TRBV11-2	NA	NA	TRBJ1-4	TGTGCCAGCAGCTCCCCAGGGGCAACTAATGAAAAACTGTTTTTT	CASSSPGATNEKLFF
TRBV24-1	TRBD1	NA	TRBJ2-1	TGTGCCACCAGTGAGACAGGGCCCTACAATGAGCAGTTCTTC	CATSETGPYNEQFF
TRBV19	NA	NA	TRBJ2-3	TGTGCCAGTCCTAAAGATGAAAGCGGAATATCCACAGATACGCAGTATTTT	CASPKDESGISTDTQYF
TRBV30	NA	NA	TRBJ1-4	TGTGCCTGGAGTGTACAGAGTACCAGAAATGAAAAACTGTTTTTT	CAWSVQSTRNEKLFF
TRBV19	TRBD1	NA	TRBJ2-6	TGTGCCACCAGCTCCGGGACAGTTGGGGCCAACGTCCTGACTTTC	CATSSGTVGANVLTF
TRBV21-1	NA	NA	TRBJ1-5	TGTGCCAGCTTGGGGACAGGGATTTTTAGCAATCAGCCCCAGCATTTT	CASLGTGIFSNQPQHF
TRBV28	NA	NA	TRBJ1-6	TGTGCCAGCAGCTACCTTGTCCCGGGATCCCAGAATTCACCCCTCCACTTT	CASSYLVPGSQNSPLHF
TRBV11-2	NA	NA	TRBJ2-2	TGTGCCAGCACCGTCCGGGGAGGGGGGCGGAACACCGGGGAGCTGTTTTTT	CASTVRGGGRNTGELFF
TRBV19	NA	once	TRBJ1-5	TGTGCCAGTAGTATCGAGACCACTATCAATCAGCCCCAGCATTTT	CASSIETTINQPQHF
TRBV27	TRBD1	few	TRBJ1-3	TGTGCCAGCAGGGACAGGGCAGGAAACACCATATATTTT	CASRDRAGNTIYF
TRBV19	NA	few	TRBJ1-1	TGTGCCGGAGGTAACACTGAAGCTTTCTTT	CAGGNTEAFF
TRBV25-1	TRBD1	NA	TRBJ1-6	TGTGCCAGCAGTTCCAGGGGGCCAGGGTATTCACCCCTCCACTTT	CASSSRGPGYSPLHF
TRBV7-6	TRBD1	NA	TRBJ2-2	TGTGCCAGCAGGGCCGGGACAGCGAACACCGGGGAGCTGTTTTTT	CASRAGTANTGELFF
TRBV28	NA	NA	TRBJ2-2	TGTGCCAGCAGTTTGGCCGGGAGCACCGGGGAGCTGTTTTTT	CASSLAGSTGELFF
TRBV5-8	NA	NA	TRBJ1-2	TGTGCCAGCAGCTGGACACCCGTTGGAACCACCTTC	CASSWTPVGTTF
TRBV9	TRBD1	few	TRBJ2-1	TGTGCCAGCAGCCTTGGGACAGGGGAGGTTGAGCAGTTCTTC	CASSLGTGEVEQFF
TRBV28	TRBD1	NA	TRBJ1-4	TGTGCCAGCAGTACGGACAGGGATAGTGAAAAACTGTTTTTT	CASSTDRDSEKLFF
TRBV19	TRBD1	NA	TRBJ1-6	TGTGCCAGTAGCCCATGGGACAGGAATTCACCCCTCCACTTT	CASSPWDRNSPLHF